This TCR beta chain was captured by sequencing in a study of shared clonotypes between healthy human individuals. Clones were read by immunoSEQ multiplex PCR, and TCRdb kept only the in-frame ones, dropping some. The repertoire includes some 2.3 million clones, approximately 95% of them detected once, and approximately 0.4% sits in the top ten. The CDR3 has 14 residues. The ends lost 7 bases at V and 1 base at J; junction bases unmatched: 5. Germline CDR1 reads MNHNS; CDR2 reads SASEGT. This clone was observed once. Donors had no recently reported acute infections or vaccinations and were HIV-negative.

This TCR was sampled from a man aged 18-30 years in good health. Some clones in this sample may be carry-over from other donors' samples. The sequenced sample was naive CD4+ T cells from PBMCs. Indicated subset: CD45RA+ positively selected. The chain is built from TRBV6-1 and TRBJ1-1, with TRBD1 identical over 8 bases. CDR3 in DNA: TGTGCCAGCAAAATGACAGGGGAGAACACTGAAGCTTTCTTT. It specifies CASKMTGENTEAFF.